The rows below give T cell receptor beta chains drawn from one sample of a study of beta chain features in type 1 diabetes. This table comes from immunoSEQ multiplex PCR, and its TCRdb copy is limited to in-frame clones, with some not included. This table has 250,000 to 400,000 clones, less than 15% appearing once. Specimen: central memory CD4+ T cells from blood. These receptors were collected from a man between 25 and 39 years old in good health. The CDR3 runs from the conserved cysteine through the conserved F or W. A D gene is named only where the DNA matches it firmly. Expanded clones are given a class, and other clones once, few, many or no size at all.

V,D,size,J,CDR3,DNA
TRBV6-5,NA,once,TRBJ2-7,CASSDGGGYEQYF,TGTGCCAGCAGTGACGGGGGAGGCTACGAGCAGTACTTC
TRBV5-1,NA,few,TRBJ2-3,CASYYQPSGGGDTQYF,TGCGCCAGCTACTACCAGCCCTCCGGGGGTGGAGATACGCAGTATTTT
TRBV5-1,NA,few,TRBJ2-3,CASSPAVTTDTQYF,TGCGCCAGCAGCCCGGCCGTTACCACAGATACGCAGTATTTT
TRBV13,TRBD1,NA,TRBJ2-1,CASSPQGAGYNEQFF,TGTGCCAGCAGCCCACAGGGGGCCGGATACAATGAGCAGTTCTTC
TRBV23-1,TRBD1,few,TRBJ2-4,CASSPCEGGQGLAKNIQYF,TGCGCCAGCAGTCCTTGTGAGGGGGGACAGGGGTTAGCCAAAAACATTCAGTACTTC
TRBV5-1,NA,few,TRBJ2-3,CASSLGAGTVDTQYF,TGCGCCAGCAGCTTGGGGGCGGGAACGGTCGATACGCAGTATTTT
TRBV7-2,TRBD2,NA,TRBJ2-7,CASSLAGTSGAYEQYF,TGTGCCAGCAGCTTAGCCGGGACTAGCGGGGCCTACGAGCAGTACTTC
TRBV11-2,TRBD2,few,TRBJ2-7,CASSLGSGGSSYEQYF,TGTGCCAGCAGCTTAGGTAGCGGGGGGTCGTCCTACGAGCAGTACTTC
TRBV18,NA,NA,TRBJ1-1,CASSPQGMNTEAFF,TGTGCCAGCTCACCGCAGGGTATGAACACTGAAGCTTTCTTT
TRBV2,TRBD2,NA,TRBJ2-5,CASTRTSGRETQYF,TGTGCCAGCACTCGGACTAGCGGGAGAGAGACCCAGTACTTC
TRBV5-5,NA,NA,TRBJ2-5,CASSLRQVMETQYF,TGTGCCAGCAGCTTGCGCCAGGTCATGGAGACCCAGTACTTC
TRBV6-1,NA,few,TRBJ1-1,CASSYRVMNTEAFF,TGTGCCAGCAGCTACAGGGTCATGAACACTGAAGCTTTCTTT
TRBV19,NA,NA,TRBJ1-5,CASSISLGRDSNQPQHF,TGTGCCAGTAGTATAAGTCTTGGCAGGGATAGCAATCAGCCCCAGCATTTT
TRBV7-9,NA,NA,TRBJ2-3,CASSPSSVPSTDTQYF,TGTGCCAGCAGCCCAAGCTCGGTCCCTAGCACAGATACGCAGTATTTT
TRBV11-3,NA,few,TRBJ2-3,CASSLVPTDTQYF,TGTGCCAGCAGCTTAGTCCCCACAGATACGCAGTATTTT
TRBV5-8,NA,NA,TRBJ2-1,CASSLGARRSDEQFF,TGTGCCAGCAGCTTGGGGGCTAGACGTTCTGATGAGCAGTTCTTC
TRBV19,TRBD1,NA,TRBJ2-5,CASSTLDRVEETQYF,TGTGCCAGTAGTACCTTGGACAGGGTCGAGGAGACCCAGTACTTC
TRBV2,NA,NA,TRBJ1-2,CASSEVARGNYGYTF,TGTGCCAGCAGTGAAGTAGCGCGGGGCAACTATGGCTACACCTTC
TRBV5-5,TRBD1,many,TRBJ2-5,CASSRGTGSGPETQYF,TGTGCCAGCAGCCGCGGGACAGGGTCGGGGCCAGAGACCCAGTACTTC
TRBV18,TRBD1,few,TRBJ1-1,CASSTGQGMAEAFF,TGTGCCAGCTCAACGGGACAGGGTATGGCTGAAGCTTTCTTT
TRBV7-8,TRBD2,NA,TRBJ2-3,CASSPRPGTSGSADTQYF,TGTGCCAGCAGCCCTCGTCCCGGGACTAGCGGGAGTGCAGATACGCAGTATTTT
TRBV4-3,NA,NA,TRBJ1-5,CASSSGPYQPQHF,TGCGCCAGCAGCTCCGGACCTTATCAGCCCCAGCATTTT